One and the same sample provided the 17 T cell receptor beta chains below, sequenced in a study of T-cell reconstitution after alpha-beta-depleted transplantation in children. Preparation of the TCRbeta library used unique molecular identifiers. TCRdb recomputed calls from the PCR reads with MiXCR, one row per CDR3 protein. The table has about 400,000 distinct CDR3 sequences, about a fifth seen once. The specimen was PBMCs from the stem cell graft donor, collected from the stem cell graft. The receptor set was obtained from a human donor who donated a stem cell graft to a child with acute myeloid leukemia.

The chain couples TRBV15 to TRBJ2-7, with a weak D call TRBD2 (5 bases). Germline values: CDR1 LNHNV, CDR2 YYDKDF (reference sequence). The CDR3 has 15 amino acids. V lost 0 bases and J lost 4, with 13 bases in between. The DNA for the CDR3 is TGTGCCACCAGCAGAGATTCCAGCGGAGCATACGAGCAGTACTTC. Amino acid sequence: CATSRDSSGAYEQYF.

This clonotype was recorded at least ten times. This chain links TRBV20-1 with TRBJ2-5, with D perhaps matching TRBD2 (6 bases). Germline values: CDR1 DFQATT, CDR2 SNEGSKA (reference sequence). Trimming pared 3 bases from V and 4 bases from J, leaving 15 bases between. There are 14 residues in the CDR3. The CDR3 nucleotides read TGCAGTGCTAGCCGGGGGTCGATGGGAGAGACCCAGTACTTC. Translation: CSASRGSMGETQYF.

The chain has TRBV20-1 and TRBJ2-1; a possible D gene is TRBD2 (5 bases). V was cut by 2 bases and J by 0 bases, with 11 bases left in between. Germline CDR1 and CDR2: DFQATT and SNEGSKA (reference sequence). The CDR3 sequence is 15 residues long. CDR3 nucleotides: TGCAGTGCTAGAATGCGGGCCGACTCCTACAATGAGCAGTTCTTC. Its protein product is CSARMRADSYNEQFF.

In this sample, this clonotype turned up many times. This chain connects TRBV12-3 or TRBV12-4 to TRBJ2-5; a possible D gene is TRBD1 (6 bases). Trimming took off 0 bases at V and 13 bases at J, with 9 bases between the two ends. CDR3 length: 11 amino acids. The CDR3 is CASSLAGAVYF. As DNA, the CDR3 is TGTGCCAGCAGTTTAGCGGGGGCCGTGTACTTC.

This sequence joins TRBV12-3 or TRBV12-4 and TRBJ1-6, with a weak D call TRBD1 (6 bases). V was shortened by 2 bases and J by 5 bases, with 10 bases between the two germline ends. This CDR3 spans 15 amino acids. In nucleotides, the CDR3 is TGTGCCAGCAGTTTACGGGGGGCACATAATTCACCCCTCCACTTT. This gives the protein CASSLRGAHNSPLHF.

This clonotype was seen repeatedly, ten times or more. The gene calls are TRBV29-1 and TRBJ2-5; possibly TRBD2 for D (5 bases). Germline assignment: CDR1 SQVTM and CDR2 ANQGSEA. V lost 6 bases, J lost 5 bases, and 16 bases lay in between. The CDR3 length is 13 residues. DNA of the CDR3: TGCAGCGTCGCGGACTGGGGTGGGGAGACCCAGTACTTC. It codes for CSVADWGGETQYF.

The sample holds many counts of this clonotype. The genes are TRBV12-3 or TRBV12-4 and TRBJ2-1, with 10 nucleotides matching TRBD2. This CDR3 is 17 amino acids long. V was clipped by 6 bases and J by 1 base; unmatched bases: 9. CDR3 residues: CASSYHLAGVSYNEQFF. In nucleotides, the CDR3 is TGTGCCAGCAGCTACCATCTAGCGGGGGTTTCCTACAATGAGCAGTTCTTC.

This clonotype has just a few counts. The rearrangement links TRBV20-1 to TRBJ2-7; TRBD1 or TRBD2 may be the D gene (5 bases each). Germline CDR1 DFQATT, CDR2 SNEGSKA (reference sequence). The CDR3 runs to 13 residues. Trimming shortened V by 5 bases and J by 2 bases, and 13 bases separated the two germline ends. CDR3 amino acids: CSAAMGTPYEQYF. For the CDR3, the DNA is TGCAGTGCTGCAATGGGGACCCCCTACGAGCAGTACTTC.

This clonotype was observed at least ten times. The chain has TRBV29-1 and TRBJ2-1, with 9 bases lining up with TRBD1. CDR3 length equals 14 residues. V was clipped by 7 bases and J by 5 bases; unmatched bases: 9. The germline V gene encodes CDR1 SQVTM and CDR2 ANQGSEA. Written as DNA, the CDR3 is TGCAGCGCCGCCGGGACAGGGTCGAACAATGAGCAGTTCTTC. This translates into CSAAGTGSNNEQFF.

The chain uses TRBV12-3 or TRBV12-4 and TRBJ2-7, with 7 bases matching TRBD2. V gave up 7 bases and J gave up 3 bases; unmatched junction bases: 12. The CDR3 is made up of 15 amino acids. CDR3 in DNA: TGTGCCAGCACTCCCGGGGCTAGCGGTATCTACGAGCAGTACTTC. Encoded protein: CASTPGASGIYEQYF.

This clonotype occurred many times. The rearrangement links TRBV29-1 to TRBJ2-3, with D uncertain. Trimming stripped 3 bases from V and 5 bases from J, with 12 bases between. Per germline, CDR1 SQVTM and CDR2 ANQGSEA. The CDR3 totals 13 residues. The CDR3 nucleotides are TGCAGCGTTGAGGGCCAGGATGTAGATACGCAGTATTTT. Translated: CSVEGQDVDTQYF.

Only a few counts were recorded for this clonotype. This chain uses TRBV12-3 or TRBV12-4 with TRBJ1-3, with D possibly matching TRBD1 (5 bases). The CDR3 runs 16 residues. V lost 4 bases and J lost 0, with 13 bases in between. CDR3 DNA: TGTGCCAGCAGTTCGGGTCAGGGCTCCTCTGGAAACACCATATATTTT. This translates into CASSSGQGSSGNTIYF.

The genes are TRBV12-3 or TRBV12-4 and TRBJ1-4, with D possibly TRBD1 on 6 matching bases. The CDR3 has 13 amino acids. Trimming took 8 bases from V and 8 from J, leaving 15 bases between them. DNA for the CDR3: TGTGCCAGCGGTGAGGGGGGACTCGAAAAACTGTTTTTT. It specifies CASGEGGLEKLFF.

This clonotype appeared many times. J is TRBJ1-5 and V is TRBV29-1, with TRBD1 matching over 11 bases. This CDR3 is built from 13 residues. The germline V gene encodes CDR1 SQVTM and CDR2 ANQGSEA. The ends lost 6 bases at V and 6 bases at J; junction bases unmatched: 4. The CDR3, as DNA: TGCAGCGTGGGACAGGGGGTCGGTCAGCCCCAGCATTTT. It is translated as CSVGQGVGQPQHF.

The chain carries TRBV12-5 and TRBJ1-3, with 9 bases that match TRBD1. CDR1 and CDR2 (germline): LGHNT, FRNRAP. J was trimmed by 2 bases and V by 4 bases; bases with no gene match: 0. The CDR3 has 14 residues. CDR3 nucleotide sequence: TGTGCTAGTGGTTGGACAGGGGCTGGAAACACCATATATTTT. Amino acid sequence: CASGWTGAGNTIYF.

In this sample, this clonotype turned up once. The CDR3 DNA sequence: TGTGCCAGCTCAGTAAGGGGGCCGACCTACGAGCAGTACTTC. Its protein product is CASSVRGPTYEQYF. The chain uses TRBV12-3 or TRBV12-4 and TRBJ2-7, with TRBD1 matching 7 bases. This CDR3 has 14 amino acids. J was trimmed by 2 bases and V by 8 bases; bases with no gene match: 9.

The chain combines TRBV6-1 with TRBJ2-3; D perhaps matches TRBD1 (6 bases). Trimming left V 5 bases short and J 8 bases short, with 23 bases between. The CDR3 spans 16 residues. CDR1 and CDR2 from the germline V gene are MNHNS and SASEGT. DNA for the CDR3: TGTGCCAGCAGTAAACAGGGCTCAGGGATTGGTCTTACGCAGTATTTT. It yields the protein CASSKQGSGIGLTQYF.